These 30 T cell receptor beta chains were sequenced from one sample in a study of T cells in Graves' hyperthyroidism and ophthalmopathy. RNA transcripts provided the source from which TCR beta CDR3 regions were amplified. When the TCR CDR3 underwent first-round RT-PCR, the HTBI primer set was used. TCRdb fed the multiplex PCR reads into MiXCR, producing one record per CDR3 protein. The profile shows roughly 500,000 distinct CDR3 sequences, roughly 25% of them singletons. The material sequenced was blood. The origin of the receptors is a woman aged 25 to 45 with Graves' ophthalmopathy.

The chain links TRBV28 to TRBJ2-7; D uncertain. The CDR3 spans 13 residues. Germline V gene data show CDR1 as MDHEN and CDR2 as SYDVKM. The V and J ends lost 2 bases and 6 bases respectively, with 11 bases between them. CDR3 bases: TGTGCCAGCAGTTTAGGGCCCGCCTCCGAGCAGTACTTC. This encodes CASSLGPASEQYF.

The sample holds a few counts of this clonotype. The chain is built from TRBV18 and TRBJ2-2; TRBD1 matches at 9 bases. Germline-derived CDR1 and CDR2 are KGHSH and LQKENI. Trimming removed 0 bases from V and 6 bases from J; junction bases left unmatched: 8. This CDR3 comprises 17 residues. The DNA of the CDR3 is TGTGCCAGCTCACCACCCGGGACAGGGAATAACGCCGGGGAGCTGTTTTTT. Its protein is CASSPPGTGNNAGELFF.

This clonotype has at least ten counts. The gene calls are TRBV6-1 and TRBJ2-3, with TRBD1 as a possible D gene (6 bases). Per germline, CDR1 MNHNS and CDR2 SASEGT. V dropped 6 bases and J dropped 7 bases, with 20 bases sitting between them. The CDR3 sequence is 15 residues long. The CDR3 DNA follows: TGTGCCAGCAGGCTAACAGGGTATACTCCGAATACGCAGTATTTT. Protein product: CASRLTGYTPNTQYF.

The rearrangement uses TRBV7-9 and TRBJ2-7, with 7 bases lining up with TRBD2. CDR3 length: 14 amino acids. V shed 2 bases, J shed 2 bases, and the junction held 3 bases outside the gene matches. Looked up from germline, CDR1 is SEHNR and CDR2 is FQNEAQ (reference sequence). The CDR3, as DNA: TGTGCCAGCAGCTTAAGCGGGAACACCTACGAGCAGTACTTC. As protein: CASSLSGNTYEQYF.

This chain joins TRBV19 and TRBJ2-2, with TRBD1 matching 7 bases. Germline V gives CDR1 LNHDA, CDR2 SQIVND (reference sequence). This CDR3 contains 12 residues. CDR3 sequence reads: CAGGKNTGELFF. The CDR3 nucleotides are TGTGCAGGGGGCAAGAACACCGGGGAGCTGTTTTTT.

This chain connects TRBV12-3 or TRBV12-4 to TRBJ1-2; weak D call: TRBD1 (5 bases). CDR3 length: 15 amino acids. V was shortened by 3 bases and J by 5 bases, with 16 bases between the two germline ends. CDR3 region: CASSFPPQGTYGYTF. As DNA, the CDR3 is TGTGCCAGCAGTTTCCCACCCCAAGGGACTTATGGCTACACCTTC.

At least ten counts were recorded for this clonotype. V and J are TRBV20-1 and TRBJ2-5; no definite D call. This CDR3 has 12 amino acids. Deletions cut 4 bases from V and 2 bases from J, with 8 bases between. Germline loops: CDR1 DFQATT, CDR2 SNEGSKA (reference sequence). The CDR3 region is CSATGGQETQYF. Here the CDR3 DNA reads TGCAGTGCTACCGGTGGACAAGAGACCCAGTACTTC.

The V gene is TRBV5-1, the J gene TRBJ2-7; the D gene is possibly TRBD2 (5 bases). V lost 3 bases, J lost 0 bases, and 10 bases lay in between. The CDR3 sequence is 14 residues long. CDR1 and CDR2 from the germline V gene are SGHRS and YFSETQ. CDR3 nucleotides: TGCGCCAGCAGCTCGGACTGGTCCTCCTACGAGCAGTACTTC. Its protein is CASSSDWSSYEQYF.

This clonotype was counted between two and nine times. Possible read error: a much larger clone is one base away. The J gene is TRBJ1-1, the V gene TRBV4-1; D not certain. Germline V CDR1 and CDR2: MGHRA, YSYEKL. Trimming left V 1 base short and J 6 bases short, with 12 bases between. The CDR3 runs to 14 residues. The CDR3 loop is CASSQVLINSEAFF. CDR3 nucleotides: TGCGCCAGCAGCCAAGTACTGATAAACTCTGAAGCTTTCTTT.

This clonotype showed up many times. The chain links TRBV11-2 to TRBJ2-7; D unresolved. The ends were cut back, 5 bases at V and 4 bases at J, with 12 bases in the middle. Germline-derived CDR1 and CDR2 are SGHAT and FQNNGV. The CDR3 sequence is 13 residues long. CDR3: CASSDSVSYEQYF. CDR3 nucleotides: TGTGCCAGCAGCGATAGTGTAAGTTACGAGCAGTACTTC.

This clonotype was counted ten times or more. This chain uses TRBV5-8 with TRBJ2-2; TRBD2 agrees at 8 bases. The CDR3 length is 15 residues. V shed 9 bases and J 4 bases; nucleotides not matched to a gene: 11. Germline lookup yields CDR1 SGHTS and CDR2 YDEGEE. This chain's CDR3 is CATGPASGGTGELFF. Written as DNA, the CDR3 is TGTGCCACAGGGCCGGCGAGCGGGGGCACCGGGGAGCTGTTTTTT. Combining the CDR3 with reference TRBV5-8 and TRBJ2-2 gives the whole variable domain EAGVTQSPTHLIKTRGQQATLRCSPISGHTSVYWYQQALGLGLQFLLWYDEGEERNRGNFPPRFSGRQFPNYSSELNVNALELEDSALYLCATGPASGGTGELFFGEGSRLTVL.

The rearrangement uses TRBV18 and TRBJ2-7; 8 bases are shared with TRBD2. CDR3 size: 16 residues. Germline CDR1 KGHSH, CDR2 LQKENI. Unmatched junction bases numbered 7, after V lost 0 bases and J lost 3 bases. The CDR3 loop reads CASSPPGAAGGYEQYF. The CDR3 bases are TGTGCCAGCTCACCACCTGGAGCTGCGGGGGGCTACGAGCAGTACTTC.

This clonotype was seen at least ten times. This rearrangement joins TRBV9 to TRBJ2-7; no clear D. V shed 0 bases and J shed 2 bases, with 9 bases lying between them. The length of the CDR3 is 14 residues. In germline, CDR1 is SGDLS, CDR2 YYNGEE. The chain's CDR3 is CASSVEDSAYEQYF. The CDR3 DNA is TGTGCCAGCAGCGTAGAAGACTCGGCCTACGAGCAGTACTTC.

In the case of this clonotype: Being one base from a much bigger clone, this may be a read error. The V call is TRBV7-9, the J call TRBJ1-2; D perhaps matches TRBD1 (6 bases). V shed 1 base and J shed 6 bases, with 12 bases lying between them. The CDR3 runs 14 residues. Germline loops: CDR1 SEHNR, CDR2 FQNEAQ (reference sequence). The CDR3 nucleotides read TGTGCCAGCAGCTTAGTCACCGCAGGGGATGGCTACACCTTC. Protein sequence: CASSLVTAGDGYTF.

The chain has TRBV3-1 and TRBJ1-2, with 8 bases matching TRBD1. CDR1 is LGHDT, CDR2 YNNKEL, per germline (reference sequence). The CDR3 runs 14 residues. Losses at the gene ends were 3 bases for V and 2 bases for J; bases not matched to a gene: 2. The CDR3 reads CASSHRDRNYGYTF. The DNA for the CDR3 is TGTGCCAGCAGCCACAGGGACAGGAACTATGGCTACACCTTC. The entire variable domain, with the rest obtained from reference TRBV3-1 and TRBJ1-2, is as follows: DTAVSQTPKYLVTQMGNDKSIKCEQNLGHDTMYWYKQDSKKFLKIMFSYNNKELIINETVPNRFSPKSPDKAHLNLHINSLELGDSAVYFCASSHRDRNYGYTFGSGTRLTVV.

The chain employs TRBV2 and TRBJ2-2, with 7 bases matching TRBD2. CDR3 size: 14 residues. V lost 5 bases to trimming and J lost 7 bases; unmatched junction nucleotides: 7. Germline CDR1 reads SNHLY; CDR2 reads FYNNEI. The CDR3 nucleotides read TGTGCCAGCAGTCGCGGGAGAGAGAGCGGGGAGCTGTTTTTT. Translating it yields CASSRGRESGELFF.

In its sample, this clonotype was seen many times. The chain links TRBV6-1 to TRBJ2-6, with D possibly matching TRBD2 (5 bases). Germline loops: CDR1 MNHNS, CDR2 SASEGT. Trimming cost V 5 bases and J 0 bases, with 11 bases left between them. The CDR3 is 16 residues long. The CDR3 DNA reads TGTGCCAGCAGTCAAACTAGAGCCTCTGGGGCCAACGTCCTGACTTTC. This sequence encodes CASSQTRASGANVLTF.

This clonotype came up many times. The rearrangement links TRBV20-1 to TRBJ1-2; tentatively, D is TRBD1 (6 bases). The V and J ends lost 1 base and 2 bases respectively, with 11 bases between them. Germline loops: CDR1 DFQATT, CDR2 SNEGSKA (reference sequence). The CDR3 runs 14 residues. CDR3 DNA: TGCAGTGCTAGAGCCGCAGGGGACAACTATGGCTACACCTTC. It is translated as CSARAAGDNYGYTF.

The chain employs TRBV2 and TRBJ1-5, with TRBD1 as a possible D gene (5 bases). CDR3 length equals 15 residues. V was trimmed by 6 bases and J by 2 bases, leaving 14 bases between them. Per the germline V gene, CDR1 is SNHLY and CDR2 is FYNNEI. This CDR3 is CASSWGVRGNQPQHF. CDR3 coding DNA: TGTGCCAGCAGCTGGGGTGTCAGGGGCAATCAGCCCCAGCATTTT.

This clonotype appeared many times. The CDR3 region is CASSQTMGGEAFF. Written as DNA, the CDR3 is TGCGCCAGCAGCCAAACAATGGGAGGTGAAGCTTTCTTT. This chain connects TRBV4-1 to TRBJ1-1; D gene uncertain. Germline CDR1 and CDR2: MGHRA and YSYEKL. The CDR3 length is 13 residues. Trimming shortened V by 2 bases and J by 7 bases, and 11 bases separated the two germline ends.

Remarks on this clonotype: This is likely a read error, given that the CDR3 carries no conserved phenylalanine or tryptophan at its end. The V and J genes are TRBV7-8 and TRBJ1-5, with D possibly being TRBD1 (6 bases). The CDR3 runs 15 residues. V was cut by 5 bases and J by 2 bases, with 13 bases left in between. Germline CDR1 SGHVS, CDR2 FQNEAQ. In DNA, the CDR3 is TGTGCCAGCAGCCGTGGCAGGGGAGGCAATCAGCCCCAGCATTTG. It yields the protein CASSRGRGGNQPQHL.

This clonotype was counted a few times. The rearrangement joins TRBV4-1 to TRBJ1-2; D gene uncertain. Looked up from germline, CDR1 is MGHRA and CDR2 is YSYEKL. Deletions cut 0 bases from V and 1 base from J, with 12 bases between. The CDR3 sequence is 16 residues long. The CDR3 loop is CASSQEAGSFNYGYTF. CDR3 DNA: TGCGCCAGCAGCCAAGAAGCCGGGTCTTTTAACTATGGCTACACCTTC.

This clonotype is a singleton in its sample. Here the CDR3 DNA reads TGTGCCAGCAGACTATGGACAGGGAAGACTGAAGCTTTCTTT. It yields the protein CASRLWTGKTEAFF. V usage is TRBV12-3 or TRBV12-4 and J usage is TRBJ1-1, with TRBD1 matching 8 bases. CDR3 length: 14 amino acids. Trimming cost V 6 bases and J 5 bases; bases outside gene matches: 8.

This clonotype was seen repeatedly, ten times or more. The chain uses TRBV28 and TRBJ2-7; D is perhaps TRBD1 or TRBD2 (5 bases each). CDR1 is MDHEN and CDR2 is SYDVKM in the germline V gene. The CDR3 consists of 15 residues. The V gene lost 6 bases and the J gene lost 3 bases, with 18 bases spanning the gap. The CDR3 DNA reads as TGTGCCAGCAGCCGAGGGACGACAAAAGTCTACGAGCAGTACTTC. It is translated as CASSRGTTKVYEQYF.

This clonotype was seen a few times. The chain employs TRBV30 and TRBJ1-2; D not certain. The CDR3 totals 12 residues. Germline-derived CDR1 and CDR2 are GTSNPN and SVGIG (reference sequence). The V end was cut by 0 bases, the J end by 8 bases, with 10 bases between. The CDR3 spells CAWSVPVRGYTF. In DNA form, the CDR3 reads TGTGCCTGGAGTGTACCGGTGCGGGGCTACACCTTC.

This chain uses TRBV28 with TRBJ2-5; maybe TRBD2 (6 bases). The CDR3 spans 15 residues. Germline V gene data show CDR1 as MDHEN and CDR2 as SYDVKM. V was cut by 5 bases and J by 5 bases, with 18 bases left in between. The CDR3 nucleotides are TGTGCCAGCAGTCCGTATCGTGGGGGGTACGAGACCCAGTACTTC. It is translated as CASSPYRGGYETQYF.

The table lists this clonotype with many counts. The chain employs TRBV12-3 or TRBV12-4 and TRBJ1-2; the match to TRBD1 covers 8 bases. The CDR3 runs to 14 residues. The trim removed 5 bases at V and 3 bases at J, leaving 5 bases unmatched. Here the CDR3 DNA reads TGTGCCAGCAGTCCCATACAGGGGGACTATGGCTACACCTTC. Protein: CASSPIQGDYGYTF.

This clonotype is a singleton in its sample. This chain connects TRBV5-1 to TRBJ1-1, with D uncertain. V was shortened by 4 bases and J by 10 bases, with 14 bases between the two germline ends. From germline, CDR1 is SGHRS and CDR2 YFSETQ. The CDR3 is made up of 12 amino acids. CDR3 sequence reads: CASSGGELSAFF. The CDR3, as DNA: TGCGCCAGCAGCGGCGGAGAACTCTCAGCTTTCTTT.

V and J are TRBV20-1 and TRBJ2-7, with TRBD2 as a possible D gene (6 bases). Germline V gene data show CDR1 as DFQATT and CDR2 as SNEGSKA (reference sequence). This CDR3 is 16 amino acids long. V was trimmed by 0 bases and J by 0 bases, leaving 15 bases between them. CDR3 sequence (DNA): TGCAGTGCTAGAGATCTAAGGAAGCGGGTCTCCTACGAGCAGTACTTC. Residues: CSARDLRKRVSYEQYF.

Many counts were recorded for this clonotype. This chain links TRBV30 with TRBJ1-2; no reliable D call. Germline V gene data show CDR1 as GTSNPN and CDR2 as SVGIG (reference sequence). The V end lost 2 bases, the J end lost 7 bases, and 11 bases lay between the germline ends. The CDR3 extends over 12 amino acids. CDR3 protein: CAWSLSPGGYTF. The CDR3 DNA reads as TGTGCCTGGAGTCTAAGCCCCGGTGGCTACACCTTC.